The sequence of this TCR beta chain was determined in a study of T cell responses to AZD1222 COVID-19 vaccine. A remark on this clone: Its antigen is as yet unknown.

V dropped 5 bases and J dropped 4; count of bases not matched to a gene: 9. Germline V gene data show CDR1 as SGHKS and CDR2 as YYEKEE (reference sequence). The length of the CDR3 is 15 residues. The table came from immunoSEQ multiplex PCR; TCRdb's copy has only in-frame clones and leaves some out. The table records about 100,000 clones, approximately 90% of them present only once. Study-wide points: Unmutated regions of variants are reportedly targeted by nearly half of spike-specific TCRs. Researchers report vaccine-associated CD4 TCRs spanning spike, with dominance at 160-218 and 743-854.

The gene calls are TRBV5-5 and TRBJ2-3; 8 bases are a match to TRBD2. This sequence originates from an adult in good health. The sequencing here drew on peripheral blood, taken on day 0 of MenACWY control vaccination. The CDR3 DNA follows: TGTGCCAGCAGTTTCCTAGTCGGGGGGGCAGATACGCAGTATTTT. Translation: CASSFLVGGADTQYF.